This T cell receptor (beta chain) was identified in a study of cytomegalovirus exposure and HLA in healthy donors (dated by TCRdb to 2015 to 2018). Describing the broader study: According to a later analysis, the roughly 120 validation repertoires were produced on the same platform as the 700 or so repertoires of the first cohort. The study aimed to test whether signatures of past pathogen exposure could be identified by cataloging public T cell receptors. The study combined high-throughput TCR immunosequencing, statistical association of individual TCRs with disease status, and machine learning to predict cytomegalovirus infection status. A separate validation cohort of approximately 130 different subjects was used in addition to the approximately 610-subject first cohort.

Donors formed part of the validation cohort, which comprised 95 to 150 subjects and was distinct from the first cohort of 690 or so subjects. As to this clone: No antigen is known for it. Within one base of it there is no much larger clone, and no base qualities were kept.

Library preparation was by the immunoSEQ multiplex PCR assay. From the authors' description of their analysis: A statistical classification framework was built for diagnosing cytomegalovirus status from the catalog of TCR beta chain sequences. TCRdb took over this immuneACCESS table, retaining in-frame rearrangements with V and J assigned. Such tables are incomplete; in checked studies, under half of the missing clones stem from an unresolved V gene, and the remainder is unexplained. That table supplies the V and J calls and clone size; D and trimming were determined from the DNA. The sample includes 80,000 to 95,000 clones, with around 93% observed a single time. Approximately 1.1% of the sample is held by the ten biggest clonotypes. Results and caveats for the whole study, not just this receptor: Across donors, most TCR sequences were observed very rarely, whereas some public TCRs were present in many individuals. A later analysis found that TCRs clustered in the first cohort also tended to co-occur in the roughly 120 validation repertoires, with more than 90% of cluster scores above 0. In the study, some 180 TCR beta chains were listed as associated with cytomegalovirus. It was suggested by the authors that the approach could potentially be generalized to other disease states and immunological phenotypes. A few of the identified cytomegalovirus-associated TCR beta chains were confirmed in vitro to be specific for cytomegalovirus antigens. A later analysis had no HLA typing for the validation cohort, so co-occurrence there was scored across all 110 or so repertoires. The classifier was reported to diagnose cytomegalovirus status with high specificity and sensitivity in both the original cohort and the validation cohort.

Sequenced material: PBMCs. The source is a woman aged 25-40 years in good health and CMV-seropositive.

The sequenced DNA: TGCGCCAGCAGCCAAGAAGGTAGCGGGAGATCAGAGACCCAGTACTTC. This encodes CASSQEGSGRSETQYF. The sequence links TRBV4-1 to TRBJ2-5; a stretch of 9 junction bases matches TRBD2. Measured from the cysteine to the phenylalanine, the CDR3 is 16 residues long. Only the CDR3 DNA stays, 48 bases, in frame from base 1. CDR1 and CDR2, per the germline V gene, are MGHRA and YSYEKL. V is cut back by 0 bases and J by 4 bases, with 6 bases in the junction unmatched.